This T cell receptor (beta chain) stems from a study of breast tumors, draining lymph nodes, adjacent tissues. Breast cancer patients provided tissue from their axillary draining lymph nodes. TCRdb re-called the multiplex PCR reads through MiXCR, storing one row per CDR3 protein. The sample has 180,000 or so distinct CDR3 sequences, about 30% seen once. The sequence was collected from a female donor with breast cancer. Some clones in this sample may be carry-over from other donors' samples. The sequenced material came from axillary lymph node tissue.

The CDR3 here is CSALARGGDQPQHF. The CDR3, as DNA: TGCAGTGCCCTAGCCCGGGGGGGTGATCAGCCCCAGCATTTT. V and J are TRBV20-1 and TRBJ1-5; D possibly corresponds to TRBD1 (5 bases). CDR1 DFQATT and CDR2 SNEGSKA come from the germline V gene (reference sequence). Trimming removed 6 bases at V and 5 bases at J, with 17 bases between. The CDR3 has 14 amino acids.